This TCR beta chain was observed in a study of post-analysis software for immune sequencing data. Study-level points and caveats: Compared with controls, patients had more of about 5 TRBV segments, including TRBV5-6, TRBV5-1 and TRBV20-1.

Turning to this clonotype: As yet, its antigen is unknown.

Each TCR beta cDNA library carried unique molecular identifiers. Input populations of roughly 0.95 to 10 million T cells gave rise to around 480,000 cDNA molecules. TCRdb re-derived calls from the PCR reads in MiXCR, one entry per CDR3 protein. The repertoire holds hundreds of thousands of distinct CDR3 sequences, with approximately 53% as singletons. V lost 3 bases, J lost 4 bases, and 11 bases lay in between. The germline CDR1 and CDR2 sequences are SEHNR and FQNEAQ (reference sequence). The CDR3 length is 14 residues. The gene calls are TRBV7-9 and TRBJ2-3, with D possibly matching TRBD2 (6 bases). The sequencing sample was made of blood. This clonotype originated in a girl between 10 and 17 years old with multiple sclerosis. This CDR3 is CASSFSLAPDTQYF. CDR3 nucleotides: TGTGCCAGCAGCTTCTCCCTAGCGCCAGATACGCAGTATTTT.